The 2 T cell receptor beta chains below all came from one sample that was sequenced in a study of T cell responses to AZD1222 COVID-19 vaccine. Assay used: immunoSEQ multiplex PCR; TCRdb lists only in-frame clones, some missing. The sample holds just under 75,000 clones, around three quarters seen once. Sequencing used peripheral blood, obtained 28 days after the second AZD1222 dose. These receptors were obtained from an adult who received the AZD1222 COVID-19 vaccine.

The CDR3 DNA sequence: TGTGCCAGCAGCCCGGGAGTAAGCTACGAGCAGTACTTC. It specifies CASSPGVSYEQYF. The chain employs TRBV7-9 and TRBJ2-7, with TRBD2 as a possible D gene (6 bases). V was clipped by 5 bases and J by 3 bases, with 11 bases between them. CDR3 length equals 13 residues. Germline lookup yields CDR1 SEHNR and CDR2 FQNEAQ (reference sequence).

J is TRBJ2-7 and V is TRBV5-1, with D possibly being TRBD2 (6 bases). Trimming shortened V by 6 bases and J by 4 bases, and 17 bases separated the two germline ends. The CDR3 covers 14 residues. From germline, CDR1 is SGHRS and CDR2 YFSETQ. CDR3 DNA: TGCGCCAGCAACTCCGGGACTGCCTTATACGAGCAGTACTTC. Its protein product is CASNSGTALYEQYF.